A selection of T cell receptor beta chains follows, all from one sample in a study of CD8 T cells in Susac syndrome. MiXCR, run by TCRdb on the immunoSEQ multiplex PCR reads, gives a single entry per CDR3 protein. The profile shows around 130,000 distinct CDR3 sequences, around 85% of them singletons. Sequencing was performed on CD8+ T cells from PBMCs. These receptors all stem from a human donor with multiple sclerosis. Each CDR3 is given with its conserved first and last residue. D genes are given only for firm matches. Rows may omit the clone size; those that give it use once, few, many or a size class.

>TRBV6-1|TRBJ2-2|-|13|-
CASSEISTGELFF
TGTGCCAGCAGTGAAATCAGCACCGGGGAGCTGTTTTTT
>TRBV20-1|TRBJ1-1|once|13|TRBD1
CSARTPGQPEAFF
TGCAGTGCTAGAACCCCGGGACAGCCGGAAGCTTTCTTT
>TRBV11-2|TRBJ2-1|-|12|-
CASSLAGVEQFF
TGTGCCAGCAGCTTAGCGGGAGTTGAGCAGTTCTTC
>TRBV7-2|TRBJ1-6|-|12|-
CASSLVDGPLHF
TGTGCCAGCAGCTTAGTTGACGGACCCCTCCACTTT
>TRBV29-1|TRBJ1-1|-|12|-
CSVGRRNTEAFF
TGCAGCGTTGGACGGAGGAACACTGAAGCTTTCTTT
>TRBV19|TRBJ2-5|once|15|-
CASSPDAETEETQYF
TGTGCCAGTAGTCCTGATGCAGAAACGGAGGAGACCCAGTACTTC
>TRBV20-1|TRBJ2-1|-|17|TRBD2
CSAPGLAGGSSYNEQFF
TGCAGTGCGCCGGGACTAGCGGGGGGGAGCTCCTACAATGAGCAGTTCTTC
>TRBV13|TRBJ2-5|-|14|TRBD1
CASSLNTGEETQYF
TGTGCCAGCAGCTTAAATACAGGGGAAGAGACCCAGTACTTC
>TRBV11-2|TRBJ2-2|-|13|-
CASSSLDTGELFF
TGTGCCAGCAGCTCTCTGGACACCGGGGAGCTGTTTTTT
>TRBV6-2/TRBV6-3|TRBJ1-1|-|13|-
CASSYTRNTEAFF
TGTGCCAGCAGTTACACAAGGAACACTGAAGCTTTCTTT
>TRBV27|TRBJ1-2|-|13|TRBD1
CASSFGTDYGYTF
TGTGCCAGCAGTTTCGGGACAGATTATGGCTACACCTTC
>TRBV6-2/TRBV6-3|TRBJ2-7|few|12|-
CASKGEAYEQYF
TGTGCCAGCAAGGGGGAAGCCTACGAGCAGTACTTC
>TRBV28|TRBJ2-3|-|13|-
CASTSMGWDTQYF
TGTGCCAGCACCTCCATGGGGTGGGATACGCAGTATTTT
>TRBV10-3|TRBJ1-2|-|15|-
CAISEGVLANYGYTF
TGTGCCATCAGTGAGGGAGTTTTAGCTAACTATGGCTACACCTTC
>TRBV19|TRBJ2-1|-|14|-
CASSIKTLGNEQFF
TGTGCCAGTAGTATAAAAACGCTTGGCAATGAGCAGTTCTTC
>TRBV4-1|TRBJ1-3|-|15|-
CASSQESHRRNTIYF
TGCGCCAGCAGCCAAGAATCCCACAGGCGAAACACCATATATTTT
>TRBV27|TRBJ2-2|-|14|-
CASSFQMNTGELFF
TGTGCCAGCAGTTTTCAGATGAACACCGGGGAGCTGTTTTTT